This T cell receptor (beta chain) was recovered during a study of blood T cells in healthy people across ages. Alongside a J-beta primer mix, a sample-barcoded 5' primer served in a second PCR lasting 7 to 11 cycles. TCRdb passed the 5' RACE reads through MiXCR, listing each CDR3 protein once. The sample includes approximately 1.5 million distinct CDR3 sequences, about 32% seen only once; the top ten take around 10%. Concerning this clonotype: Antigen: not known.

This CDR3 is 17 amino acids long. V lost 3 bases and J lost 5; bases outside the gene matches: 13. Germline assignment: CDR1 SGHRS and CDR2 YFSETQ. Study results and caveats: Diversity estimates drawn from one million T cells were deemed underestimates. For the donors, CMV status was unknown and possibly confounded expanded clonotype changes. Per million T cells, the diversity of TCR beta decreased roughly linearly as age advanced.

The chain joins TRBV5-1 to TRBJ2-5; 10 nucleotides agree with TRBD1. The sequenced sample consisted of blood. This receptor was obtained from a woman in her twenties or thirties in good health. The CDR3: CASSYTYRDRGWETQYF. As DNA, the CDR3 is TGCGCCAGCAGCTACACTTACCGGGACAGGGGTTGGGAGACCCAGTACTTC.